This TCR beta chain was captured by sequencing in a study of blood T cell repertoires in COVID-19. Background on the study: The study drew acute and convalescent COVID-19 samples from the United States, Italy and Spain. In each case, the material was cDNA or gDNA derived from T cells, B-cell-depleted T cells, or PBMCs.

V lost 0 bases and J lost 1; bases outside the gene matches: 3. Germline lookup yields CDR1 SGDLS and CDR2 YYNGEE. The CDR3 covers 15 residues. A remark on this clone: This CDR3 is also generated by other DNA sequences in the sample.

Exposed enrollees encountered a COVID-19 case at some point within 2 weeks before study entry. Original analysis: Reference gene primer amplification yielded estimated nucleated cell counts. Generated by immunoSEQ multiplex PCR, the TCRdb table keeps only in-frame clones and is missing some. The V and J calls and clone size come from that table; D and trimming were worked out from the DNA. The data hold about 190,000 clones, with 65% to 85% observed a single time. This sequence joins TRBV9 and TRBJ1-1; 7 bases map to TRBD1. The source is a woman aged 25 to 45 who had been exposed to COVID-19. The sequenced sample was PBMCs or T cells enriched from blood (not recorded which). This CDR3 is CASSVGTGANTEAFF. The CDR3 DNA reads TGTGCCAGCAGCGTAGGGACAGGTGCGAACACTGAAGCTTTCTTT. Supplemented by reference TRBV9 and TRBJ1-1, the full variable domain reads DSGVTQTPKHLITATGQRVTLRCSPRSGDLSVYWYQQSLDQGLQFLIQYYNGEERAKGNILERFSAQQFPDLHSELNLSSLELGDSALYFCASSVGTGANTEAFFGQGTRLTVV.